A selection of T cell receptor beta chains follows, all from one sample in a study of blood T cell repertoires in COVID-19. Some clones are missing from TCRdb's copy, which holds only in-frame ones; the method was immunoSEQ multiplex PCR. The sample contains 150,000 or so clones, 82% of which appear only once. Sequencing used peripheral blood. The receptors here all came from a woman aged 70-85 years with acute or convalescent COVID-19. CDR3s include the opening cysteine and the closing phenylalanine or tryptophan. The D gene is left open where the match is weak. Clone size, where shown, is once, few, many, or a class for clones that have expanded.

TGCGCCAGCAGCCAGGGACAGGCGAACACTGAAGCTTTCTTT | CASSQGQANTEAFF | TRBJ1-1 | TRBV4-1 | TRBD1 | .
TGTGCCAGCATCTTTACAGGGGGAAACACTGAAGCTTTCTTT | CASIFTGGNTEAFF | TRBJ1-1 | TRBV28 | TRBD1 | .
TGTGCCAGCAGTACAGCGAACACTGAAGCTTTCTTT | CASSTANTEAFF | TRBJ1-1 | TRBV28 | . | .
TGTGCCAGCAGCTTTGATATAGGGCTAGGCGGGGGCACTGAAGCTTTCTTT | CASSFDIGLGGGTEAFF | TRBJ1-1 | TRBV5-6 | . | .
TGTGCCAGCAGACCCTGGACAGACAGCACAGATACGCAGTATTTT | CASRPWTDSTDTQYF | TRBJ2-3 | TRBV28 | . | .
TGTGCCAGCAGTGAAGGCAGGGTATTCGACGAGCAGTACTTC | CASSEGRVFDEQYF | TRBJ2-7 | TRBV6-1 | . | .
TGTGCCAGTAGTCCTCGACAGGGACTTTCGAATCAGCCCCAGCATTTT | CASSPRQGLSNQPQHF | TRBJ1-5 | TRBV19 | TRBD1 | .
TGTGCCAGCAGAGCACCCTACGAGCAGTACTTC | CASRAPYEQYF | TRBJ2-7 | TRBV12-3/TRBV12-4 | . | few
TGTGCCAGCAGCGTCGACAGGGCGTCCTACGAGCAGTACTTC | CASSVDRASYEQYF | TRBJ2-7 | TRBV9 | TRBD1 | .
TGTGCCAGCAGTTTACAGGGGTCGGATTCACCCCTCCACTTT | CASSLQGSDSPLHF | TRBJ1-6 | TRBV7-9 | TRBD1 | .
TGTGCCAGCAGCTTAAACAGCGGGCCCGAGACCCAGTACTTC | CASSLNSGPETQYF | TRBJ2-5 | TRBV7-2 | . | .
TGTGCCAGCGCGGGAAACAATGAGCAGTTCTTC | CASAGNNEQFF | TRBJ2-1 | TRBV21-1 | . | .
TGTGCCAGCAGCGCCCTACCGGGACAGGGGGACACCGGGGAGCTGTTTTTT | CASSALPGQGDTGELFF | TRBJ2-2 | TRBV9 | TRBD1 | few
TGTGCCAGCAGTCGGGAGGTTGGAAACACCATATATTTT | CASSREVGNTIYF | TRBJ1-3 | TRBV27 | . | .
TGTGCCTGGAGTGGAACCCCGGGGGGTGAAGCTTTCTTT | CAWSGTPGGEAFF | TRBJ1-1 | TRBV30 | . | once
TGCGCCAGCAGTGGGGGAGACTCTGGGGCCAACGTCCTGACTTTC | CASSGGDSGANVLTF | TRBJ2-6 | TRBV10-2 | . | .
TGTGCCAGTAGTATGAAGTGGAGGAGCTACGAGCAGTACTTC | CASSMKWRSYEQYF | TRBJ2-7 | TRBV19 | . | .
TGTGCCAGCAGTATCCGCGGGGGGGCCGGGGAGCAGTACTTC | CASSIRGGAGEQYF | TRBJ2-7 | TRBV25-1 | TRBD2 | .
TGTGCCAGCAGCCGGACAGGGGGACGTGAGACCCAGTACTTC | CASSRTGGRETQYF | TRBJ2-5 | TRBV7-2 | TRBD1 | once
TGTGCCAGCACACGGGGGGCAAATGAAAAACTGTTTTTT | CASTRGANEKLFF | TRBJ1-4 | TRBV6-5 | . | .
TGTGCCAGCAGAATGGACAGGGGCCATGGCTACACCTTC | CASRMDRGHGYTF | TRBJ1-2 | TRBV6-5 | TRBD1 | .
TGTGCCACCAGCAGAGATCAACAGGTCAATCAGCCCCAGCATTTT | CATSRDQQVNQPQHF | TRBJ1-5 | TRBV15 | . | once
TGCGCCAGCAGTTCAGTGCGACCACGGGACTACCGGTACAATGAGCAGTTCTTC | CASSSVRPRDYRYNEQFF | TRBJ2-1 | TRBV10-1 | TRBD2 | .
TGTGCCAGCAGCCGAGCGGGTGGCCAAGAGACCCAGTACTTC | CASSRAGGQETQYF | TRBJ2-5 | TRBV3-1/TRBV3-2 | . | once
TGTGCCAGCAGTAAACAGGGGATCCCCTACGAGCAGTACTTC | CASSKQGIPYEQYF | TRBJ2-7 | TRBV6-2/TRBV6-3 | TRBD1 | .
TGTGCCAGCAGCTTCGGATCTAGCGGCACAGATACGCAGTATTTT | CASSFGSSGTDTQYF | TRBJ2-3 | TRBV7-2 | . | once
TGTGCCAGCAGCTTAGCGGGGGCTCCTTCTGGAAACACCATATATTTT | CASSLAGAPSGNTIYF | TRBJ1-3 | TRBV7-2 | . | .
TGTGCCAGCAAGGGACAGGGGTCGGGCGGCTACACCTTC | CASKGQGSGGYTF | TRBJ1-2 | TRBV2 | TRBD1 | .
TGTGCTAGCAGCCCCCGGGGGACGGTGAACACCGGGGAGCTGTTTTTT | CASSPRGTVNTGELFF | TRBJ2-2 | TRBV7-7 | . | few
TGTGCCAGCAGGCCCCAGGGAATCGGAAGCAATCAGCCCCAGCATTTT | CASRPQGIGSNQPQHF | TRBJ1-5 | TRBV27 | . | .
TGTGCCAGCTCACCAACATCAGGGGACCGTTTCAATCAGCCCCAGCATTTT | CASSPTSGDRFNQPQHF | TRBJ1-5 | TRBV18 | . | .
TGTGCCAGCAGTTATCCTAGCGGGAGAGGGCTTGTTGGGACCCAGTACTTC | CASSYPSGRGLVGTQYF | TRBJ2-5 | TRBV28 | TRBD2 | .
TGCGCCAGCAGTGAGACAGGGAACACTGAAGCTTTCTTT | CASSETGNTEAFF | TRBJ1-1 | TRBV10-1 | . | .
TGCGCCAGCAGCGATCAGGGCGGGAACACCGGGGAGCTGTTTTTT | CASSDQGGNTGELFF | TRBJ2-2 | TRBV5-1 | . | .
TGCGCCAGCATTGTTGGGCTTATCACTGAAGCTTTCTTT | CASIVGLITEAFF | TRBJ1-1 | TRBV23-1 | . | .
TGTGCCATCAGTGAAGAGGGACAGGGAAGGGGTAACACTGAAGCTTTCTTT | CAISEEGQGRGNTEAFF | TRBJ1-1 | TRBV10-3 | TRBD1 | .
TGCGCCAGCAGTGAGTCCACAGCGGGGAGCGGGGAGCTGTTTTTT | CASSESTAGSGELFF | TRBJ2-2 | TRBV10-2 | TRBD2 | .
TGTGCCAGCAGTTTACTCGGACAGGCCTCTGAAATGAACACTGAAGCTTTCTTT | CASSLLGQASEMNTEAFF | TRBJ1-1 | TRBV28 | TRBD1 | .
TGTGCCAGCTCACCACTTGGAGAGGCGTGGGACACTGAAGCTTTCTTT | CASSPLGEAWDTEAFF | TRBJ1-1 | TRBV18 | . | .
TGCAGCGGACTAGTGACCACTGAAGCTTTCTTT | CSGLVTTEAFF | TRBJ1-1 | TRBV20-1 | . | .
TGTGCCAGCAGTAATTTGCAGGGTTTAGACGGCAATTCACCCCTCCACTTT | CASSNLQGLDGNSPLHF | TRBJ1-6 | TRBV27 | . | once
TGTGCCAGCAGTTCGGGCTCCTACGAGCAGTACTTC | CASSSGSYEQYF | TRBJ2-7 | TRBV6-5 | . | .
TGCAGCGTCCCCAAGGTTGGCGGGATATCCTACAATGAGCAGTTCTTC | CSVPKVGGISYNEQFF | TRBJ2-1 | TRBV29-1 | . | .
TGTGCCAGCAGCTTAGGGGCGAACACTGAAGCTTTCTTT | CASSLGANTEAFF | TRBJ1-1 | TRBV7-2 | . | .
TGTGCCAGCAGCCAAGGTTCTTTATCCGGGGAGCTGTTTTTT | CASSQGSLSGELFF | TRBJ2-2 | TRBV3-1/TRBV3-2 | . | .
TGTGCCAGCAGCCAAGAGCGGGATCAGCCCCAGCATTTT | CASSQERDQPQHF | TRBJ1-5 | TRBV14 | . | .
TGTGCCAGCAGCTTCCAGGGACAGTCCTACAATGAGCAGTTCTTC | CASSFQGQSYNEQFF | TRBJ2-1 | TRBV7-2 | TRBD1 | .
TGTGCCAGCAGCCATCCCCAGGGGACTAGCGGGGCAGAGACCCAGTACTTC | CASSHPQGTSGAETQYF | TRBJ2-5 | TRBV4-2 | TRBD2 | .
TGTGCCAGCAGCCGCCGGACAGGGAGGAGCACCGGGGAGCTGTTTTTT | CASSRRTGRSTGELFF | TRBJ2-2 | TRBV3-1/TRBV3-2 | TRBD1 | .
TGTGCCAGCAGCTTAGCAAGGGGGCCGATCCAAGAAACCAAAAACATTCAGTACTTC | CASSLARGPIQETKNIQYF | TRBJ2-4 | TRBV7-9 | TRBD1 | .
TGTGCCAGTAGTTTAGACTCGGGACCCCTCCACTTT | CASSLDSGPLHF | TRBJ1-6 | TRBV19 | . | .
TGTGCCAGCGGACTAGCGGGAGGCCGGGGATGGGAGACCCAGTACTTC | CASGLAGGRGWETQYF | TRBJ2-5 | TRBV28 | TRBD2 | .
TGCGCCAGCAGCCAAGATACGACGGGCAGGGTATACGGCTACACCTTC | CASSQDTTGRVYGYTF | TRBJ1-2 | TRBV4-3 | . | .
TGTGCCAGCAGGGGTGGAGTTCCAGAGACCCAGTACTTC | CASRGGVPETQYF | TRBJ2-5 | TRBV2 | . | .
TGTGCCAGAAGCTTGAAAACAGGGGCAGGCAATCAGCCCCAGCATTTT | CARSLKTGAGNQPQHF | TRBJ1-5 | TRBV5-3 | TRBD1 | .
TGTGCCAGTTCTAAGGGGGTAGGACAGGGGGCTTTTACTGAAGCTTTCTTT | CASSKGVGQGAFTEAFF | TRBJ1-1 | TRBV28 | TRBD1 | once
TGTGGCGTTCGAGGGTTGATCACCTATGGCTACACCTTC | CGVRGLITYGYTF | TRBJ1-2 | TRBV28 | . | once